This TCR beta chain was recorded in a study of cytomegalovirus exposure and HLA in healthy donors. PCR was performed using 60 Vbeta and 13 Jbeta primers. Sequencing used immunoSEQ multiplex PCR; TCRdb keeps in-frame clones, though not all of them. The sample lists 130,000 to 150,000 clones; over 60% were seen once. This CDR3 has 13 residues. Germline-derived CDR1 and CDR2 are SSHAT and FNYEAQ (reference sequence). Findings and limits, study-wide: It was assumed in the presence/absence analyses that sequencing depth was roughly uniform across donors.

In this sample, this clone turned up a few times. Antigen: not known. Germline is not matched at one junction end, which may reflect a read error. This sequence was found in a woman aged 30 to 39 in good health and CMV-seronegative. The chain is built from TRBV7-7 and TRBJ2-1; D may be TRBD1 (6 bases). Material: PBMCs. The DNA for the CDR3 is TGTGCTAGCAGCTTAGCTCCAACAGGGTTTAGGGTCTTC. Translated: CASSLAPTGFRVF.